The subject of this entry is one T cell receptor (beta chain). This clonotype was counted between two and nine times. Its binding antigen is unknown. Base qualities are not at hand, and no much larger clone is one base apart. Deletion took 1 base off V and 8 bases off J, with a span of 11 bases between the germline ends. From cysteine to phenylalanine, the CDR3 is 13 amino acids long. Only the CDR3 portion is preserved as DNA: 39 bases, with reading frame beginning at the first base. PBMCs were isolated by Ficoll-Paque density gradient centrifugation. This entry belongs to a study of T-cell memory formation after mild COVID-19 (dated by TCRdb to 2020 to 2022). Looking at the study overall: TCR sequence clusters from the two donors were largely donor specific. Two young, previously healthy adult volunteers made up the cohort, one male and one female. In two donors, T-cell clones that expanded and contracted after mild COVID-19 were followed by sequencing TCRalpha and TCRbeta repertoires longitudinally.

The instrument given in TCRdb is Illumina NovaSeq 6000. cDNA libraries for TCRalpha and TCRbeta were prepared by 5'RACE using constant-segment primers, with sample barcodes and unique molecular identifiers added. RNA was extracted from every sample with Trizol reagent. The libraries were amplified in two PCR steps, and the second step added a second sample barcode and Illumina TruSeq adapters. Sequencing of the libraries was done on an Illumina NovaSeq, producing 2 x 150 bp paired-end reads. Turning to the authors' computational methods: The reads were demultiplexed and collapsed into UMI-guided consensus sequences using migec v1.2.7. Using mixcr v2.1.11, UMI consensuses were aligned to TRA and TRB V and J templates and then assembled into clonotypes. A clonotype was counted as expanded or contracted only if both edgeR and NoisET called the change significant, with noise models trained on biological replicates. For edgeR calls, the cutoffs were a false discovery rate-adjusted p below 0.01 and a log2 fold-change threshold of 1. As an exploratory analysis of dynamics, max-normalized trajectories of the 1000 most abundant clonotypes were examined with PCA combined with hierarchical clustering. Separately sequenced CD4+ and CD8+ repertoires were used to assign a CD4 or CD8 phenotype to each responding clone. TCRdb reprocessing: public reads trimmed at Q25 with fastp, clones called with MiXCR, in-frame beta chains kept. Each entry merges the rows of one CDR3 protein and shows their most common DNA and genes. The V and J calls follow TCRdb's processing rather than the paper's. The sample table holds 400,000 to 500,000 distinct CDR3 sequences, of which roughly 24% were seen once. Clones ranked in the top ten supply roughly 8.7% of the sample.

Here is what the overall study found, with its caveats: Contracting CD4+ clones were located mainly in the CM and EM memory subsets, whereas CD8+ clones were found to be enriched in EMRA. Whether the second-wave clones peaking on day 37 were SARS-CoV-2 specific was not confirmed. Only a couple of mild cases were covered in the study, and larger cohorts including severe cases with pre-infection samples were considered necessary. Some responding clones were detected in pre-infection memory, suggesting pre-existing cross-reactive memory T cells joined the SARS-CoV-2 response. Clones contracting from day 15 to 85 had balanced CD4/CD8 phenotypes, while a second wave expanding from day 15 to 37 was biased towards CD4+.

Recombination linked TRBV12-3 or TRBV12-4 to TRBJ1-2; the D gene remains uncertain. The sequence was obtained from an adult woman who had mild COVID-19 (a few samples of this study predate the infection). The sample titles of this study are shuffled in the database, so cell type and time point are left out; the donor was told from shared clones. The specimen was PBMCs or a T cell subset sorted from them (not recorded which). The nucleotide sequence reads TGTGCCAGCAGTTTAGTCCCAATGGGAGGCTACACCTTC. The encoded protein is CASSLVPMGGYTF.